One and the same sample provided the 8 T cell receptor beta chains below, sequenced in a study of OX40 agonist ivuxolimab in advanced cancers. The method was immunoSEQ multiplex PCR; TCRdb's version includes in-frame clones alone and lacks a portion of them. The table includes under 85,000 clones, 86% detected once. The sequencing used CD4+ or CD8+ T cells sorted from blood, collected in a trial of the OX40 agonist ivuxolimab. The receptors shown here come from an adult with an advanced solid tumor such as melanoma, head and neck, liver or kidney cancer.

This clone came up a few times. V gene TRBV2 combines with J gene TRBJ1-4, with 8 bases aligning to TRBD1. CDR1 is SNHLY and CDR2 is FYNNEI in the germline V gene. The CDR3 contains 16 residues. Germline trimming cut 6 bases from V and 2 bases from J; bases unmatched to any gene: 8. CDR3 protein: CASRRGQGLTNEKLFF. The CDR3 DNA follows: TGTGCCAGCAGGAGAGGACAGGGCCTCACTAATGAAAAACTGTTTTTT.

V and J are TRBV7-9 and TRBJ2-7; D is undetermined. The germline gives CDR1 SEHNR, CDR2 FQNEAQ (reference sequence). V was shortened by 5 bases and J by 6 bases, with 11 bases between the two germline ends. This CDR3 contains 12 residues. The CDR3 DNA reads TGTGCCAGCAGCCCTTCATTCCGCGAGCAGTACTTC. It is translated as CASSPSFREQYF.

This chain uses TRBV30 with TRBJ2-2; 7 nucleotides align to TRBD2. CDR3 size: 14 residues. V shed 5 bases and J 5 bases; nucleotides not matched to a gene: 8. CDR1 and CDR2 from the germline V gene are GTSNPN and SVGIG (reference sequence). CDR3 sequence reads: CAWSGGSLTGELFF. The CDR3 DNA follows: TGTGCCTGGTCCGGCGGGAGTTTAACCGGGGAGCTGTTTTTT.

The rearrangement links TRBV21-1 to TRBJ2-1. TRBV21-1 is a documented pseudogene. CDR3 length equals 17 residues. CDR3 loop: CASSKAAGHTRTNEQFF. The CDR3 bases are TGTGCCAGCAGCAAAGCGGCAGGCCACACTCGGACCAATGAGCAGTTCTTC.

The gene calls are TRBV4-2 and TRBJ1-4; 7 bases line up with TRBD1. CDR3 length: 17 residues. J lost 7 bases, V lost 1 base, and 12 bases had no gene match. Per germline, CDR1 LGHNA and CDR2 YNFKEQ. The CDR3 bases are TGTGCCAGCAGCCAAGCCGCAGCCTCAGGGGGGGGTGAAAAACTGTTTTTT. Translated: CASSQAAASGGGEKLFF.

The V and J genes are TRBV6-6 and TRBJ1-1, with D unclear. Trimming pared 2 bases from V and 0 bases from J, leaving 7 bases between. Per germline, CDR1 MNHNY and CDR2 SVGAGI (reference sequence). This CDR3 is built from 14 residues. The CDR3 protein is CASSYGLMNTEAFF. The DNA of the CDR3 is TGTGCCAGCAGTTACGGGTTGATGAACACTGAAGCTTTCTTT.

The rearrangement joins TRBV6-4 to TRBJ1-5, with 7 bases aligning to TRBD1. This CDR3 region has 14 residues. Germline V lookup: CDR1 MRHNA, CDR2 SNTAGT. V lost 6 bases to trimming and J lost 4 bases; unmatched junction nucleotides: 6. This CDR3 is CASRGQFLNQPQHF. The CDR3 region has the DNA TGTGCCAGCAGGGGACAGTTCCTTAATCAGCCCCAGCATTTT.

The CDR3 spells CASSQTGGANEKLFF. In nucleotides, the CDR3 is TGTGCCAGCAGTCAGACAGGGGGAGCTAATGAAAAACTGTTTTTT. This chain connects TRBV7-9 to TRBJ1-4; TRBD1 agrees at 9 bases. J was trimmed by 3 bases and V by 6 bases; bases with no gene match: 5. This CDR3 is 15 amino acids long. Germline CDR1 SEHNR, CDR2 FQNEAQ (reference sequence).